These 8 T cell receptor beta chains were all obtained from the same sample, sequenced in a study of beta chain features in type 1 diabetes. These TCRs' antigens remain unknown. All of the isolated RNA was reverse transcribed, so expressed TCRB transcripts were sequenced. Clones were read by immunoSEQ multiplex PCR, and TCRdb kept only the in-frame ones, dropping some. The sample includes about 160,000 clones, roughly 60% of them seen just once. General study results and limits: In every one of the four CD4+ subsets, TCRB CDR3s were moderately but significantly shorter in Type 1 diabetes patients.

The sample consisted of naive CD4+ T cells from blood. Source of these receptors: a man aged 25-45 years with type 1 diabetes.

This clone has just a few counts. J is TRBJ2-1 and V is TRBV30; the D gene could be TRBD1 or TRBD2 (7 bases each). The CDR3 loop spans 15 amino acids. Deletions cut 0 bases from V and 15 bases from J, with 24 bases between. CDR1 is GTSNPN, CDR2 SVGIG, per germline (reference sequence). The chain's CDR3 is CAWSVAQGGGGRPFF. The CDR3 region has the DNA TGTGCCTGGAGTGTCGCCCAGGGAGGGGGCGGACGTCCGTTCTTC.

The J gene is TRBJ1-5, the V gene TRBV28; the D gene is possibly TRBD1 (6 bases). In germline, CDR1 is MDHEN, CDR2 SYDVKM. The CDR3 loop spans 16 amino acids. Trimming took 3 bases from V and 6 from J, leaving 18 bases between them. This CDR3 is CASSFYLGGSGQPQHF. In nucleotides, the CDR3 is TGTGCCAGCAGTTTCTACCTAGGGGGAAGCGGTCAGCCCCAGCATTTT.

This rearrangement joins TRBV4-1 to TRBJ2-1; TRBD2 agrees at 10 bases. The CDR3 has 18 residues. Germline lookup yields CDR1 MGHRA and CDR2 YSYEKL. Losses at the gene ends were 6 bases for V and 3 bases for J; bases not matched to a gene: 14. CDR3 loop: CASRITGELAGLYNEQFF. Written as DNA, the CDR3 is TGCGCCAGCAGGATAACAGGGGAACTAGCGGGGCTCTACAATGAGCAGTTCTTC.

The J gene is TRBJ2-4, the V gene TRBV18, with 7 bases that match TRBD2. The CDR3 covers 17 residues. The germline gives CDR1 KGHSH, CDR2 LQKENI. With 0 bases clipped from V and 3 bases from J, the junction kept 8 bases outside the gene matches. The DNA for the CDR3 is TGTGCCAGCTCACCACCAGGGCTCTCGGGAGGCAAAAACATTCAGTACTTC. This sequence encodes CASSPPGLSGGKNIQYF.

The chain couples TRBV18 to TRBJ1-1, with a weak D call TRBD1 (6 bases). Trimming pared 3 bases from V and 3 bases from J, leaving 17 bases between. The CDR3 is 16 residues long. Germline CDR1 is KGHSH and CDR2 is LQKENI. DNA of the CDR3: TGTGCCAGCTCACCGGGACGGGGGGCCGAGGACACTGAAGCTTTCTTT. It translates to CASSPGRGAEDTEAFF.

J is TRBJ1-5 and V is TRBV4-1, with D hard to call. Germline V gene data show CDR1 as MGHRA and CDR2 as YSYEKL. Trimming cost V 0 bases and J 6 bases, with 15 bases left between them. The CDR3 covers 16 residues. The CDR3 spells CASSQDLSGSPQPQHF. The CDR3 coding sequence is TGCGCCAGCAGCCAAGATTTGTCCGGATCGCCTCAGCCCCAGCATTTT.

This chain's CDR3 is CASSSASVSYEQYF. The CDR3, as DNA: TGTGCCAGCAGCTCAGCATCGGTGAGCTACGAGCAGTACTTC. The chain links TRBV5-4 to TRBJ2-7; D not certain. Germline V CDR1 and CDR2: SGHNT, YYREEE (reference sequence). CDR3 length: 14 residues. Trimming took off 3 bases at V and 3 bases at J, with 13 bases between the two ends.

This clone was counted a few times. The CDR3 DNA sequence: TGCAGCGCCACCGCGATAGGGGGGGAAGCCAAAAACATTCAGTACTTC. This translates into CSATAIGGEAKNIQYF. The chain recombines TRBV29-1 with TRBJ2-4; the D gene is possibly TRBD2 (7 bases). The germline V and J ends were trimmed by 7 bases and 0 bases, with 19 bases remaining between them. The V gene's germline CDR1 is SQVTM and CDR2 ANQGSEA. The CDR3 sequence is 16 residues long.